These 10 T cell receptor beta chains came from one sample sequenced in a study of OX40 agonist ivuxolimab in advanced cancers. Libraries were prepared through the immunoSEQ multiplex PCR assay. Imported from immuneACCESS, the table was reduced by TCRdb to in-frame sequences with V and J called. These copies leave out some clones; in studies compared against another copy, an unresolved V gene accounts for under half, and the cause of the remainder is not known. In all, the sample holds 65,000 to 95,000 clones, and 89% of those were seen once. The top ten hold around 0.19% of the sample. The input for sequencing was CD4+ or CD8+ T cells sorted from blood, taken in a trial of the OX40 agonist ivuxolimab. The receptors come from an adult with an advanced solid tumor such as melanoma, head and neck, liver or kidney cancer.

The gene calls are TRBV9 and TRBJ1-1; D is ambiguous. Germline V gives CDR1 SGDLS, CDR2 YYNGEE. V was trimmed by 2 bases and J by 6 bases, leaving 14 bases between them. The CDR3 contains 14 residues. As DNA, the CDR3 is TGTGCCAGCAGCGTTAGTCCGATTTCGCCTGAAGCTTTCTTT. The encoded protein is CASSVSPISPEAFF.

This clone was observed a few times. The genes are TRBV30 and TRBJ2-7, with 14 bases lining up with TRBD2. Germline trimming cut 5 bases from V and 2 bases from J; bases unmatched to any gene: 8. In germline, CDR1 is GTSNPN, CDR2 SVGIG (reference sequence). This CDR3 comprises 16 residues. DNA for the CDR3: TGTGCCTGGGAGCCGGGACTAGCGGGAGCGACCTACGAGCAGTACTTC. Protein: CAWEPGLAGATYEQYF.

The V call is TRBV19, the J call TRBJ1-3; D possibly corresponds to TRBD1 (5 bases). Trimming cost V 3 bases and J 4 bases, with 10 bases left between them. The CDR3 is 14 amino acids. Germline V lookup: CDR1 LNHDA, CDR2 SQIVND (reference sequence). The CDR3: CASSMAGPGNTIYF. The CDR3 DNA follows: TGTGCCAGTAGTATGGCGGGGCCAGGAAACACCATATATTTT.

Comment on this clone: An end of the junction does not agree with germline; a read error may underlie this. This chain uses TRBV5-1 with TRBJ1-2; TRBD1 might be the D (5 bases). Germline CDR1 SGHRS, CDR2 YFSETQ. There are 13 residues in the CDR3. The CDR3 here is CASSLGPNYGYTF. Here the CDR3 DNA reads TGCGCCAGCAGTTTGGGACCTAACTATGGCTACACCTTC.

The J gene is TRBJ1-4, the V gene TRBV25-1, with 7 bases identical to TRBD1. The CDR3 runs to 15 residues. CDR1 and CDR2 (germline): MGHDK, SYGVNS. V shed 1 base and J 7 bases; nucleotides not matched to a gene: 6. This chain's CDR3 is CASSEFRGRGEKLFF. In nucleotides, the CDR3 is TGTGCCAGCAGTGAATTCAGGGGGAGAGGTGAAAAACTGTTTTTT.

The CDR3: CASSELGHRNTEAFF. For the CDR3, the DNA is TGTGCCAGCAGTGAATTGGGACATAGGAACACTGAAGCTTTCTTT. The chain employs TRBV2 and TRBJ1-1; tentative D call: TRBD1 (6 bases). Germline V gene sequence: CDR1 SNHLY, CDR2 FYNNEI. The CDR3 contains 15 residues. Trimming removed 2 bases from V and 1 base from J, with 11 bases in between. Based on the CDR3 plus reference TRBV2 and TRBJ1-1, the full variable domain is EPEVTQTPSHQVTQMGQEVILRCVPISNHLYFYWYRQILGQKVEFLVSFYNNEISEKSEIFDDQFSVERPDGSNFTLKIRSTKLEDSAMYFCASSELGHRNTEAFFGQGTRLTVV.

This chain uses TRBV5-1 with TRBJ1-2; D is unresolved. V lost 0 bases to trimming and J lost 9 bases, with 21 bases between them. The CDR3 consists of 16 residues. Germline V gene lookup returns CDR1 SGHRS and CDR2 YFSETQ. CDR3 in DNA: TGCGCCAGCAGCTTGGGGGTATTTAGAGATTACGGAAGCTACACCTTC. Translating gives CASSLGVFRDYGSYTF.

The chain uses TRBV5-1 and TRBJ2-1; D is possibly TRBD2 (6 bases). Deletions cut 4 bases from V and 4 bases from J, with 12 bases between. This CDR3 is 14 amino acids long. Germline CDR1 reads SGHRS; CDR2 reads YFSETQ. DNA of the CDR3: TGCGCCAGCAGCGAGCCCCGGGGGTACAATGAGCAGTTCTTC. This codes for CASSEPRGYNEQFF. Combining the CDR3 with reference TRBV5-1 and TRBJ2-1 gives the whole variable domain KAGVTQTPRYLIKTRGQQVTLSCSPISGHRSVSWYQQTPGQGLQFLFEYFSETQRNKGNFPGRFSGRQFSNSRSEMNVSTLELGDSALYLCASSEPRGYNEQFFGPGTRLTVL.

This chain links TRBV4-1 with TRBJ1-6, with D perhaps TRBD1 (5 bases). The germline V and J ends were trimmed by 6 bases and 0 bases, with 12 bases remaining between them. There are 16 residues in the CDR3. Per germline, CDR1 MGHRA and CDR2 YSYEKL. DNA of the CDR3: TGCGCCAGCAGGCCACAGGTTAGCTCCTATAATTCACCCCTCCACTTT. It yields the protein CASRPQVSSYNSPLHF.

The chain combines TRBV9 with TRBJ2-2; 12 bases line up with TRBD2. This CDR3 comprises 16 residues. V trimming: 4 bases; J trimming: 3 bases; junction bases outside the gene matches: 4. Germline loops: CDR1 SGDLS, CDR2 YYNGEE. The CDR3 sequence: CASSPGTSGYTGELFF. Written as DNA, the CDR3 is TGTGCCAGCAGCCCCGGGACTAGCGGGTACACCGGGGAGCTGTTTTTT.